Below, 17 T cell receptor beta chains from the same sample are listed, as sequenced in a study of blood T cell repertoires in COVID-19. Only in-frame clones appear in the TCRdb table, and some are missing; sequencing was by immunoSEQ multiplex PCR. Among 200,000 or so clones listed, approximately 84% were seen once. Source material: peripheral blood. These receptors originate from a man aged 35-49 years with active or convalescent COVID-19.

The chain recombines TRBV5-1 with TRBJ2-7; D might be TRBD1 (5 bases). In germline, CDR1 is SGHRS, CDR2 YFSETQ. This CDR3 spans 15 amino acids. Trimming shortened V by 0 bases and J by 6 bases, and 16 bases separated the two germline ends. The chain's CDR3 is CASSLEPQGFVEQYF. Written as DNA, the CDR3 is TGCGCCAGCAGCTTGGAGCCCCAGGGCTTCGTCGAGCAGTACTTC.

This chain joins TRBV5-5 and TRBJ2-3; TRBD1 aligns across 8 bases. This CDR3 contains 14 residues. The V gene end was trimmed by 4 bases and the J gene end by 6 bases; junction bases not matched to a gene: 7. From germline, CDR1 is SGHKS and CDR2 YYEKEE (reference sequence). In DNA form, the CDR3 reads TGTGCCAGCAGCACCGGACAGGGAGCGGATACGCAGTATTTT. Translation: CASSTGQGADTQYF.

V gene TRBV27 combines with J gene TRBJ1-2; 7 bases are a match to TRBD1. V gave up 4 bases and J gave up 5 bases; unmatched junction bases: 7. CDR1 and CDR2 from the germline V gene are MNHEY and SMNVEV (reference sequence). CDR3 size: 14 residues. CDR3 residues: CASSSGQIHYGYTF. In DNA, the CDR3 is TGTGCCAGCAGTTCGGGACAGATTCATTATGGCTACACCTTC.

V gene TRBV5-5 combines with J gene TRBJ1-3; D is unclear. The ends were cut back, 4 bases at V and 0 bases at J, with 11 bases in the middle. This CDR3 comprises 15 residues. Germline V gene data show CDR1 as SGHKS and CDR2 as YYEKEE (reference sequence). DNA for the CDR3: TGTGCCAGCAGCCGTCACATCGACTCTGGAAACACCATATATTTT. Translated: CASSRHIDSGNTIYF.

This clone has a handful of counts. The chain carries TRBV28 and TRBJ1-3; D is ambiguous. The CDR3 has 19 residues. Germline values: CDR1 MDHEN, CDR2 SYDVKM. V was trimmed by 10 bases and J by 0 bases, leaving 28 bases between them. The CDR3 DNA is TGTGCCACTTCCCCCGGATTTGGTACGGTGACTAGCTCTGGAAACACCATATATTTT. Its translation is CATSPGFGTVTSSGNTIYF.

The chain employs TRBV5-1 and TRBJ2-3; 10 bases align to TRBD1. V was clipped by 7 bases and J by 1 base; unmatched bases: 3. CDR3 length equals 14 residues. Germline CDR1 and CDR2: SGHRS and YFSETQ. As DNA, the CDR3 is TGCGCCAGCCGGGACAGGGGAGGCACAGATACGCAGTATTTT. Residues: CASRDRGGTDTQYF.

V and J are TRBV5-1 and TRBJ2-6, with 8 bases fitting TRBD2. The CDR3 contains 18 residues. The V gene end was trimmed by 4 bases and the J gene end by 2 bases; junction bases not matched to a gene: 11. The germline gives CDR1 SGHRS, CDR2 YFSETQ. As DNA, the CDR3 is TGCGCCAGCAGCCCTCGGGAAAGCGGGAGTACTGGGGCCAACGTCCTGACTTTC. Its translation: CASSPRESGSTGANVLTF.

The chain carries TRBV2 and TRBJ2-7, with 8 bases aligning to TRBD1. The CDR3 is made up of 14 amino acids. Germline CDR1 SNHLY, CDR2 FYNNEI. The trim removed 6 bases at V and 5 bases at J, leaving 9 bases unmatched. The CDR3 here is CASRPLLTGDEQYF. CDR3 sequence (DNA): TGTGCCAGCAGACCCCTTTTGACAGGGGACGAGCAGTACTTC.

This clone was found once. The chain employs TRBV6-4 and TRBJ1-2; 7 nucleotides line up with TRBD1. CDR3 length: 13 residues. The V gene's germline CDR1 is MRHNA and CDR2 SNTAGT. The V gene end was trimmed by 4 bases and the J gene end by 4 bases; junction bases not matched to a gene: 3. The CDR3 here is CASSGDRGYGYTF. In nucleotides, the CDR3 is TGTGCCAGCAGTGGGGACAGAGGCTATGGCTACACCTTC.

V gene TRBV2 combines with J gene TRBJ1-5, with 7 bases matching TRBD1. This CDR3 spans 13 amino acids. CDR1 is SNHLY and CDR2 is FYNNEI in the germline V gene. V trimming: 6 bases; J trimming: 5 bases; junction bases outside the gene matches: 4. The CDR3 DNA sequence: TGTGCCAGCAGCCGGGACAGCGATCAGCCCCAGCATTTT. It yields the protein CASSRDSDQPQHF.

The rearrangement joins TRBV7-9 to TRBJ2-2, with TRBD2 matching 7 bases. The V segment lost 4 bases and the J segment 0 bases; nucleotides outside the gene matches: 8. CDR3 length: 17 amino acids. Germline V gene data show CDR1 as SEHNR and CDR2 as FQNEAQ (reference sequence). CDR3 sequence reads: CASSYPWGGPNTGELFF. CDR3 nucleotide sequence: TGTGCCAGCAGCTACCCCTGGGGAGGGCCGAACACCGGGGAGCTGTTTTTT.

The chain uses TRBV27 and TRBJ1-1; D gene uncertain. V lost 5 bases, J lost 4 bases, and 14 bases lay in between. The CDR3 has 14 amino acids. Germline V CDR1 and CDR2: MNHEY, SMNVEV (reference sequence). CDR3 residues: CASSRVRGSTEAFF. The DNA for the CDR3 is TGTGCCAGCAGTCGCGTCCGTGGTAGCACTGAAGCTTTCTTT.

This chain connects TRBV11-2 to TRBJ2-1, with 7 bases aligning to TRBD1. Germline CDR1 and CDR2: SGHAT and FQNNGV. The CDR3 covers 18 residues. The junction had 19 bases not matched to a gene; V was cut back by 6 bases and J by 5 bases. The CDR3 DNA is TGTGCCAGCAGGCACATCCCGAGGGGACAGACAACAGACAATGAGCAGTTCTTC. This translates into CASRHIPRGQTTDNEQFF.

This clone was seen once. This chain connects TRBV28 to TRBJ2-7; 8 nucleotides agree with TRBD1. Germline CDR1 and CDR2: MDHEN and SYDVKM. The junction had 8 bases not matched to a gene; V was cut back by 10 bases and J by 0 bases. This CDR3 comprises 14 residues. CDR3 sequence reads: CAILGQGTSYEQYF. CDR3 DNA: TGTGCCATCCTAGGACAGGGAACCTCCTACGAGCAGTACTTC.

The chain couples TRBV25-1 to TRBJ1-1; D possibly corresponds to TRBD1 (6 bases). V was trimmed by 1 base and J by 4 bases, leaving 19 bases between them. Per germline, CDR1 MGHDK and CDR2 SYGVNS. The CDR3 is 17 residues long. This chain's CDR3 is CASSESLGGSGRTEAFF. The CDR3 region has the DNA TGTGCCAGCAGTGAATCTTTAGGGGGATCAGGGCGCACTGAAGCTTTCTTT.

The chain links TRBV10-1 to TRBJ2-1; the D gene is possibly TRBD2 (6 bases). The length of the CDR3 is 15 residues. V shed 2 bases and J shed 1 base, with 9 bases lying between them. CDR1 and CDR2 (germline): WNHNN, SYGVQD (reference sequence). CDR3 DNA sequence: TGCGCCAGCAGTGAGGGCGGGGCGTCCTACAATGAGCAGTTCTTC. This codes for CASSEGGASYNEQFF.

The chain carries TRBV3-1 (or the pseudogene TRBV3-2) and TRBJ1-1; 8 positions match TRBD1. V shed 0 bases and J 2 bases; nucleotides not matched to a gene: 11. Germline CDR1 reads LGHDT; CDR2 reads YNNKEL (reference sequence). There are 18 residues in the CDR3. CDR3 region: CASSQDFLGQGKNTEAFF. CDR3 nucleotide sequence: TGTGCCAGCAGCCAAGATTTCCTCGGACAGGGTAAAAACACTGAAGCTTTCTTT.